This TCR beta chain was retrieved from a study of cytomegalovirus exposure and HLA in healthy donors. Amplification used 60 Vbeta primers and 13 Jbeta primers. Clones were read by immunoSEQ multiplex PCR, and TCRdb kept only the in-frame ones, dropping some. This table holds 100,000 to 150,000 clones, about four fifths found once. The germline gives CDR1 SGHRS, CDR2 YFSETQ. The CDR3 has 14 residues. Trimming took off 4 bases at V and 4 bases at J, with 14 bases between the two ends. This sequence originates from a man in his forties in good health and CMV-seronegative. The source material was PBMCs. This sequence joins TRBV5-1 and TRBJ1-1; D perhaps matches TRBD1 (6 bases). CDR3 protein: CASSVTGLGTEAFF. The CDR3 region has the DNA TGCGCCAGCAGCGTAACAGGGCTTGGCACTGAAGCTTTCTTT.